These 13 T cell receptor beta chains share one sample of origin, sequenced in a study of cytomegalovirus exposure and HLA in healthy donors. PCR involved 60 Vbeta and 13 Jbeta primers. Data came from immunoSEQ multiplex PCR; TCRdb stores just in-frame clones and leaves some out. The profile covers about 100,000 clones, with roughly 71% appearing a single time and roughly a tenth taken by the ten largest. Input material: PBMCs. The receptor set was obtained from a middle-aged man in good health and CMV-seropositive.

V gene TRBV2 combines with J gene TRBJ2-7; 8 positions agree with TRBD1. V trimming: 0 bases; J trimming: 5 bases; junction bases outside the gene matches: 6. The CDR3 is 15 amino acids. Germline CDR1 and CDR2: SNHLY and FYNNEI. CDR3: CASSEAQAGGDEQYF. CDR3 bases: TGTGCCAGCAGTGAAGCGCAGGCAGGGGGCGACGAGCAGTACTTC.

This chain connects TRBV13 to TRBJ2-1, with 12 positions matching TRBD1. The CDR3 loop spans 12 amino acids. The V gene end was trimmed by 5 bases and the J gene end by 14 bases; junction bases not matched to a gene: 4. Germline V gene sequence: CDR1 PRHDT, CDR2 FYEKMQ (reference sequence). The CDR3 DNA is TGTGCCAGCAGCGGGACAGGGGGCAGGGAGTTCTTC. It yields the protein CASSGTGGREFF.

This clone was observed a single time. The chain has TRBV7-9 and TRBJ2-2; 12 nucleotides line up with TRBD2. CDR1 and CDR2 (germline): SEHNR, FQNEAQ (reference sequence). V lost 3 bases, J lost 2 bases, and 4 bases stayed unmatched. The CDR3 runs 17 residues. In DNA form, the CDR3 reads TGTGCCAGCAGCTTGAGGACTAGCGGGATAAACACCGGGGAGCTGTTTTTT. It specifies CASSLRTSGINTGELFF. The full variable domain, in which reference TRBV7-9 and TRBJ2-2 provide the parts outside the CDR3, is DTGVSQNPRHKITKRGQNVTFRCDPISEHNRLYWYRQTLGQGPEFLTYFQNEAQLEKSRLLSDRFSAERPKGSFSTLEIQRTEQGDSAMYLCASSLRTSGINTGELFFGEGSRLTVL.

As DNA, the CDR3 is TGCGCCAGCAGCCTAACCATTAACTACGAGCAGTACTTC. Its protein product is CASSLTINYEQYF. This rearrangement joins TRBV5-1 to TRBJ2-7; no clear D gene. Germline values: CDR1 SGHRS, CDR2 YFSETQ. V was shortened by 4 bases and J by 3 bases, with 11 bases between the two germline ends. The CDR3 consists of 13 residues.

This chain joins TRBV14 and TRBJ1-1, with D unclear. The CDR3 covers 15 residues. CDR1 and CDR2 (germline): SGHDN, FVKESK. V lost 0 bases, J lost 6 bases, and 14 bases lay in between. The CDR3 DNA sequence: TGTGCCAGCAGCCAAGAGCTAGGGAGGGATGCTGAAGCTTTCTTT. It translates to CASSQELGRDAEAFF.

The J gene is TRBJ2-3, the V gene TRBV4-1, with 10 nucleotides matching TRBD2. From germline, CDR1 is MGHRA and CDR2 YSYEKL. V gave up 3 bases and J gave up 2 bases; unmatched junction bases: 5. This CDR3 contains 16 residues. The CDR3 sequence: CASSHAGTSVTDTQYF. The CDR3 nucleotides read TGCGCCAGCAGCCACGCCGGGACTAGCGTCACAGATACGCAGTATTTT.

The V and J genes are TRBV9 and TRBJ2-7; tentative D call: TRBD2 (5 bases). The CDR3 is 13 amino acids. CDR1 is SGDLS and CDR2 is YYNGEE in the germline V gene. The V end was cut by 5 bases, the J end by 1 base, with 10 bases between. This chain's CDR3 is CASRNLASYEQYV. As DNA, the CDR3 is TGTGCCAGCAGGAACTTAGCGTCCTACGAGCAGTACGTC.

This clone was detected a few times. The chain is built from TRBV21-1 and TRBJ2-7; TRBD1 is the table's D call and was not checked against the DNA. TRBV21-1 counts as a pseudogene. This CDR3 spans 12 amino acids. The CDR3 DNA sequence: TGTGCCAGCAGCAAAAAGTTCCCCTCGCAGTACGTC. This codes for CASSKKFPSQYV.

This chain connects TRBV4-1 to TRBJ1-2; 8 nucleotides match TRBD1. The ends lost 4 bases at V and 6 bases at J; junction bases unmatched: 10. Germline values: CDR1 MGHRA, CDR2 YSYEKL. CDR3 length equals 15 residues. CDR3: CASSRRQGLGDGYTF. The CDR3 bases are TGCGCCAGCAGCCGCCGACAGGGGTTGGGAGATGGCTACACCTTC.

The chain recombines TRBV28 with TRBJ2-3; no clear D gene. The CDR3 loop spans 12 amino acids. V gave up 6 bases and J gave up 3 bases, with 7 bases separating them. The germline V gene encodes CDR1 MDHEN and CDR2 SYDVKM. CDR3 coding DNA: TGTGCCAGCAGGGAGAGAACAGATACGCAGTATTTT. Protein product: CASRERTDTQYF.

This clone was seen more than once but under ten times. The V and J genes are TRBV11-3 and TRBJ1-1, with a weak D call TRBD1 (5 bases). This CDR3 is built from 12 residues. The germline CDR1 and CDR2 sequences are SGHNT and YENEEA. Trimming removed 1 base at V and 7 bases at J, with 7 bases between. The CDR3, as DNA: TGTGCCAGCAGCTTAGGGGGGGATGAAGCTTTCTTT. This encodes CASSLGGDEAFF.

The gene calls are TRBV2 and TRBJ1-5; the D is unclear. This CDR3 region has 13 residues. The V gene's germline CDR1 is SNHLY and CDR2 FYNNEI. The V and J ends lost 6 bases and 5 bases respectively, with 11 bases between them. Here the CDR3 DNA reads TGTGCCAGCAGAAGTTACAGCTATCAGCCCCAGCATTTT. This codes for CASRSYSYQPQHF.

The chain recombines TRBV29-1 with TRBJ1-5; 10 nucleotides match TRBD1. J was trimmed by 7 bases and V by 7 bases; bases with no gene match: 4. This CDR3 is built from 12 residues. Per germline, CDR1 SQVTM and CDR2 ANQGSEA. In DNA form, the CDR3 reads TGCAGCGCTGGGACAGGGGAGCAGCCCCAGCATTTT. Protein product: CSAGTGEQPQHF.